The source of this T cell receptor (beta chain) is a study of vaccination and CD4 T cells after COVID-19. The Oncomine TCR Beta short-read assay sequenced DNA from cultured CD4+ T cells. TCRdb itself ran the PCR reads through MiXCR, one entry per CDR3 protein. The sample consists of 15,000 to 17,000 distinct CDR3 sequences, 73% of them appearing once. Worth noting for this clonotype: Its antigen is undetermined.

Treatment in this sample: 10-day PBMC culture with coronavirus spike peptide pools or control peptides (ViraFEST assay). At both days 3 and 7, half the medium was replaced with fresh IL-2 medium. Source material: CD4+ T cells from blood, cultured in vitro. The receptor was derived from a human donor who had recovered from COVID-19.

The CDR3 loop reads CASSLGLSGSRTDTQYF. CDR3 nucleotide sequence: TGTGCCAGCAGCTTGGGCCTGAGCGGGAGTCGGACAGATACGCAGTATTTT. V is TRBV11-2 and J is TRBJ2-3; TRBD2 matches at 8 bases. Germline CDR1 is SGHAT and CDR2 is FQNNGV. CDR3 size: 17 residues. V was clipped by 3 bases and J by 3 bases; unmatched bases: 11. The full variable domain, in which reference TRBV11-2 and TRBJ2-3 provide the parts outside the CDR3, is EAGVAQSPRYKIIEKRQSVAFWCNPISGHATLYWYQQILGQGPKLLIQFQNNGVVDDSQLPKDRFSAERLKGVDSTLKIQPAKLEDSAVYLCASSLGLSGSRTDTQYFGPGTRLTVL.